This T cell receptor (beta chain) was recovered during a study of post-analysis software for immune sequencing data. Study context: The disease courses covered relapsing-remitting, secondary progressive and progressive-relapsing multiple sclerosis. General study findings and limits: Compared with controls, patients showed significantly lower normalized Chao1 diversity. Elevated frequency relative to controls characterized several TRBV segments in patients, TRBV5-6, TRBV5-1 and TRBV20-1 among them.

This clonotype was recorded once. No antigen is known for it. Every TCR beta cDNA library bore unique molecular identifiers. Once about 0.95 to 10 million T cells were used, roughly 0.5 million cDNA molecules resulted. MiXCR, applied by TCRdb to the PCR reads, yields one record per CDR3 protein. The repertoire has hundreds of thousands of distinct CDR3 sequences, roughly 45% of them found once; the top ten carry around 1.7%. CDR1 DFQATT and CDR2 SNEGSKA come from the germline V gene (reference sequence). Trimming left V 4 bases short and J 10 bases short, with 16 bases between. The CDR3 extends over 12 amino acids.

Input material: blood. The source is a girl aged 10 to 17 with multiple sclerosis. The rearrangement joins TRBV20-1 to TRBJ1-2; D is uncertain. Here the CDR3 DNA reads TGCAGTGCTATAGACCTCGACAAGCTCTACACCTTC. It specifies CSAIDLDKLYTF.